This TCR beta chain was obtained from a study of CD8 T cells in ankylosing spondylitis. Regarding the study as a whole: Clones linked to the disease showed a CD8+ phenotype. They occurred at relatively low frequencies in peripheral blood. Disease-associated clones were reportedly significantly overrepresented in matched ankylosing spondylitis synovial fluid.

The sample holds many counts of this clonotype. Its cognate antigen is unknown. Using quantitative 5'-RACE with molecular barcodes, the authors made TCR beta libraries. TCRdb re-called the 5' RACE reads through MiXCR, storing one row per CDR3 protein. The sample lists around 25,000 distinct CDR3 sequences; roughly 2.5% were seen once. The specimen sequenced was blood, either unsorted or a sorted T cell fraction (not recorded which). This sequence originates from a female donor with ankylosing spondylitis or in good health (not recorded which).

This CDR3 reads CASSGPRLGDEQFF. For the CDR3, the DNA is TGTGCCAGCAGCGGTCCCCGCCTAGGGGATGAGCAGTTCTTC. The chain employs TRBV9 and TRBJ2-1; possible D gene TRBD1, 5 bases. The germline CDR1 and CDR2 sequences are SGDLS and YYNGEE. This CDR3 has 14 residues. V shed 3 bases and J shed 8 bases, with 15 bases lying between them.